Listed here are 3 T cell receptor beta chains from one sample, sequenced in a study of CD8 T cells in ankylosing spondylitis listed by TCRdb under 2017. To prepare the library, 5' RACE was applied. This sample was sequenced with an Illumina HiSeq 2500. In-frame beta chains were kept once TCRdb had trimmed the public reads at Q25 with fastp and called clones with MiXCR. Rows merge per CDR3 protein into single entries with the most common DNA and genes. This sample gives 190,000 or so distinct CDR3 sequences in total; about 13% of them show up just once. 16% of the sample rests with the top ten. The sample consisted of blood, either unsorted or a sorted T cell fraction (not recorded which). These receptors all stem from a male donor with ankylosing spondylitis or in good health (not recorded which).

Written as DNA, the CDR3 is TGTGCCAGCAGCTTTTCTTCAGGAGGGAGCTCCTACGAGCAGTACTTC. Amino acids: CASSFSSGGSSYEQYF. The chain employs TRBV27 and TRBJ2-7, with D possibly TRBD2 on 6 matching bases. CDR1 and CDR2 from the germline V gene are MNHEY and SMNVEV (reference sequence). CDR3 size: 16 residues. Trimming cost V 6 bases and J 0 bases, with 18 bases left between them.

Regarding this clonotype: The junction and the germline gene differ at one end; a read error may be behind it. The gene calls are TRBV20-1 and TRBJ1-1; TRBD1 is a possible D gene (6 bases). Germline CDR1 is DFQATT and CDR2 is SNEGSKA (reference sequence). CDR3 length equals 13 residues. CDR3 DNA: TGCAGTGCTATGGGGGGCGTGAACGCTGAAGCTTTCTTT. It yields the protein CSAMGGVNAEAFF.

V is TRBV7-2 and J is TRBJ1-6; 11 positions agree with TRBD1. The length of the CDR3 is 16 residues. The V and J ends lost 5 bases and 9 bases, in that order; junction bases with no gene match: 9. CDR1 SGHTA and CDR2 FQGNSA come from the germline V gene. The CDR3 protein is CASSRRTGGGISPLHF. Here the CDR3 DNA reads TGTGCCAGCAGCCGGAGGACAGGGGGCGGCATTTCACCCCTCCACTTT.